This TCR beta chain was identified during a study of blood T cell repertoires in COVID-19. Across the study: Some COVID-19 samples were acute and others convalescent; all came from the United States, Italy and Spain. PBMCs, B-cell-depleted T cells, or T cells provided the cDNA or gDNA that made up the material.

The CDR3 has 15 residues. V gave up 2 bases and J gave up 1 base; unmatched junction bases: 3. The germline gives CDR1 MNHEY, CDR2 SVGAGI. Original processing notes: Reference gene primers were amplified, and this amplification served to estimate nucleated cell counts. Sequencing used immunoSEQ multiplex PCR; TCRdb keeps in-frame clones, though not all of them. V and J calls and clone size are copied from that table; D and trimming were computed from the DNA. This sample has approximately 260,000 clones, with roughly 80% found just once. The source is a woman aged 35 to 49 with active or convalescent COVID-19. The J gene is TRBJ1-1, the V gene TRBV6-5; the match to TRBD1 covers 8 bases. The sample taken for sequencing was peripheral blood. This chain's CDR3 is CASSYPGTGNTEAFF. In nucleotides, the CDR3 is TGTGCCAGCAGTTACCCCGGGACAGGGAACACTGAAGCTTTCTTT.